Presented here are 7 T cell receptor beta chains from one specimen sequenced in a study of T cells expressing NK-cell markers. Using the 5' RACE reads, TCRdb records one entry per CDR3 protein without DNA. The repertoire shows about 260,000 distinct CDR3 sequences; the top ten hold 4% to 5%. Sequences were obtained from blood T cells: a sorted CD56 or NKG2C T cell subset, CD4+ or CD8+ T cells, or bulk PBMC T cells (not recorded which). The receptors come from a woman between 18 and 69 years old in good health.

The chain carries TRBV7-2 and TRBJ2-1; TCRdb selects TRBD1, and the lack of DNA leaves this call unchecked. CDR1 is SGHTA and CDR2 is FQGNSA in the germline V gene. This CDR3 spans 13 amino acids. The CDR3 sequence is CASSLVGAGPQFF.

The chain joins TRBV7-2 to TRBJ2-1; the TCRdb call, TRBD1, lacks DNA for checking. Germline lookup yields CDR1 SGHTA and CDR2 FQGNSA. The CDR3 spans 15 residues. CDR3 in amino acids: CASSPGQGVPSEQFF.

The chain joins TRBV6-1 to TRBJ2-3; the TCRdb D gene call, TRBD1, has no DNA to confirm it. Germline V gives CDR1 MNHNS, CDR2 SASEGT. CDR3 length: 15 amino acids. The CDR3 region is CASSSGGGGTDTQYF.

V is TRBV5-1 and J is TRBJ1-4; TCRdb's D gene call, TRBD1, goes unchecked for lack of DNA. The CDR3 sequence is 14 residues long. Germline CDR1 and CDR2: SGHRS and YFSETQ. The CDR3 loop is CATQEGQGKGKLFF. Together with reference TRBV5-1 and TRBJ1-4, the CDR3 gives the full variable domain: KAGVTQTPRYLIKTRGQQVTLSCSPISGHRSVSWYQQTPGQGLQFLFEYFSETQRNKGNFPGRFSGRQFSNSRSEMNVSTLELGDSALYLCATQEGQGKGKLFFGSGTQLSVL.

The rearrangement links TRBV29-1 to TRBJ1-1; the D call of TRBD1 rests on TCRdb alone, since no DNA is present to check it. Germline V gives CDR1 SQVTM, CDR2 ANQGSEA. This CDR3 has 16 amino acids. CDR3 residues: CSSRSGTGGVGDKAFF.

CDR3 in amino acids: CSARQGSYNEQFF. The genes are TRBV20-1 and TRBJ2-1; TCRdb picks TRBD1, but there is no DNA to check that call. In germline, CDR1 is DFQATT, CDR2 SNEGSKA (reference sequence). The CDR3 length is 13 residues.

The V call is TRBV11-2, the J call TRBJ1-1; the TRBD1 assignment by TCRdb is unverifiable without DNA. The CDR3 covers 13 residues. Germline loops: CDR1 SGHAT, CDR2 FQNNGV. The CDR3 protein is CASSWDRPDEAFF.